Below are 3 T cell receptor beta chains sequenced from a single sample in a study of control samples from healthy donors and cancer patients. Profiling relied on immunoSEQ multiplex PCR, and the TCRdb table lists in-frame clones only, not all of them. The table includes around 94,000 clones, 92% detected once. Material for sequencing was blood. The receptors come from a woman aged 18-29 years in good health.

In nucleotides, the CDR3 is TGTGCCTGGAGCCCTGTGGGCAGGGGGGACTACGAGCAGTACTTC. It specifies CAWSPVGRGDYEQYF. The gene calls are TRBV30 and TRBJ2-7, with a tentative D call TRBD1 (7 bases). CDR1 is GTSNPN and CDR2 is SVGIG in the germline V gene (reference sequence). Trimming left V 3 bases short and J 3 bases short, with 18 bases between. This CDR3 is 15 amino acids long.

The V call is TRBV7-6, the J call TRBJ1-3; no clear D. This CDR3 is built from 18 residues. Germline V gene data show CDR1 as SGHVS and CDR2 as FNYEAQ. V lost 6 bases to trimming and J lost 0 bases, with 21 bases between them. As DNA, the CDR3 is TGTGCCAGCAGTCCATCGGGTCGACGGGCTTTCTCTGGAAACACCATATATTTT. This translates into CASSPSGRRAFSGNTIYF.

The rearrangement links TRBV11-3 to TRBJ2-1; 7 bases fit TRBD2. Germline lookup yields CDR1 SGHNT and CDR2 YENEEA. Unmatched junction bases numbered 2, after V lost 0 bases and J lost 6 bases. CDR3 size: 14 residues. In nucleotides, the CDR3 is TGTGCCAGCAGCTTAGAAGCTAGCGGCAATGAGCAGTTCTTC. It yields the protein CASSLEASGNEQFF.